These 2 T cell receptor beta chains share one sample of origin, sequenced in a study of blood T cell dynamics during melanoma immunotherapy. Time point reported: week 3, after first cycle of checkpoint inhibitor. Only in-frame clones appear in the TCRdb table, and some are missing; sequencing was by immunoSEQ multiplex PCR. The sample contains about 12,000 clones, around 87% of which appear only once. Sequencing was performed on blood, taken from a patient treated with checkpoint blockade. Receptors were obtained from a human donor with melanoma.

This sequence joins TRBV2 and TRBJ2-4; 11 bases fit TRBD1. There are 14 residues in the CDR3. The V and J ends lost 6 bases and 8 bases, in that order; junction bases with no gene match: 6. Germline loops: CDR1 SNHLY, CDR2 FYNNEI. The CDR3 nucleotides are TGTGCCAGCAGGGCTGGACAGGGGGCCTACATTCAGTACTTC. It codes for CASRAGQGAYIQYF. The entire variable domain, with the rest obtained from reference TRBV2 and TRBJ2-4, is as follows: EPEVTQTPSHQVTQMGQEVILRCVPISNHLYFYWYRQILGQKVEFLVSFYNNEISEKSEIFDDQFSVERPDGSNFTLKIRSTKLEDSAMYFCASRAGQGAYIQYFGAGTRLSVL.

The chain's CDR3 is CASSSIRNEQYF. The DNA of the CDR3 is TGTGCCAGCAGCTCAATAAGAAACGAGCAGTACTTC. This chain uses TRBV5-6 with TRBJ2-7; D is unresolved. This CDR3 comprises 12 residues. Germline CDR1 reads SGHDT; CDR2 reads YYEEEE. V lost 3 bases and J 5 bases, leaving 9 bases between the germline ends.